The T cell receptor beta chain under discussion was sequenced for a study of blood T cell repertoires in COVID-19. The table came from immunoSEQ multiplex PCR; TCRdb's copy has only in-frame clones and leaves some out. The sample contains some 250,000 clones, around 90% of which appear only once. This sequence originates from a woman aged 25-40 years with acute or convalescent COVID-19. Sequenced sample: peripheral blood.

CDR3 DNA sequence: TGCGCCAGCAGCTTGGCCGGCGGGACTAGCGGTTACAATGAGCAGTTCTTC. It yields the protein CASSLAGGTSGYNEQFF. V gene TRBV5-1 combines with J gene TRBJ2-1; TRBD2 matches 11 bases. CDR1 and CDR2 from the germline V gene are SGHRS and YFSETQ. V lost 0 bases and J lost 4; bases outside the gene matches: 6. This CDR3 region has 17 residues.